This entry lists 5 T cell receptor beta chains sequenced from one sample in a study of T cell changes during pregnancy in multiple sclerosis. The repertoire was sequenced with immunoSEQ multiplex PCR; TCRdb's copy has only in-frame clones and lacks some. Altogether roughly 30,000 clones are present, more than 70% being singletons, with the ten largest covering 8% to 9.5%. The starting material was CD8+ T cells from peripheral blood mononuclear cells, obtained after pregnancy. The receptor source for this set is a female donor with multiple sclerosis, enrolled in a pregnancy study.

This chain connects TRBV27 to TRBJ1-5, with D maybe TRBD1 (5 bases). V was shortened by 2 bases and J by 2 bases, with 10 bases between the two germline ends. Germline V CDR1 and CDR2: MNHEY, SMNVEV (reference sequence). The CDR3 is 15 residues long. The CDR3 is CASSLIGVGNQPQHF. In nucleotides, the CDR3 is TGTGCCAGCAGTTTAATAGGGGTTGGCAATCAGCCCCAGCATTTT.

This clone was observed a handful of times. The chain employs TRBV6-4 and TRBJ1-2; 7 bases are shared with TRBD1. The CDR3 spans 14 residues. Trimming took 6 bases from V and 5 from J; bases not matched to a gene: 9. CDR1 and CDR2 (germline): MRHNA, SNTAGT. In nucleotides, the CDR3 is TGTGCCAGCAGAGCACTCCGGGACAGATATGGCTACACCTTC. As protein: CASRALRDRYGYTF.

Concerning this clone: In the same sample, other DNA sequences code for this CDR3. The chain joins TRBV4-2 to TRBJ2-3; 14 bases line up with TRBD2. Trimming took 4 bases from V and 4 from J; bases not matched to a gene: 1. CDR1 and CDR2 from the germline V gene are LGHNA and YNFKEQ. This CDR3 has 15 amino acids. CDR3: CASSPTSGGADTQYF. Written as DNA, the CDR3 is TGTGCCAGCAGCCCGACTAGCGGGGGGGCAGATACGCAGTATTTT.

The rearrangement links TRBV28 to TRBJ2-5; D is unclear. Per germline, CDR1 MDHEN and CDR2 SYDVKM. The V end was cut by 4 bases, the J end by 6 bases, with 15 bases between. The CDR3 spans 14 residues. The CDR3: CASSYRLDIQTQYF. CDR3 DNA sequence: TGTGCCAGCAGTTATAGGCTAGATATACAGACCCAGTACTTC.

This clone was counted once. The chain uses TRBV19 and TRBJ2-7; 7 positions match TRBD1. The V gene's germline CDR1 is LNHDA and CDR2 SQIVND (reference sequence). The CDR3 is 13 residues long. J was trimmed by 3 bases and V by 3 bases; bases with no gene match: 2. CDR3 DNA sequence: TGTGCCAGTAGTATTACAGGGGACTACGAGCAGTACTTC. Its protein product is CASSITGDYEQYF.